Below, one TCR beta chain is given with its context. As processed by the authors: Reference gene primer amplification gave nucleated cell count estimates. Profiling relied on immunoSEQ multiplex PCR, and the TCRdb table lists in-frame clones only, not all of them. V and J calls and clone size are copied from that table; D and trimming were computed from the DNA. In the table there are some 83,000 clones, approximately 85% of which are singletons. This sample was taken from a study of blood T cell repertoires in COVID-19. Background on the study: Collection of acute and convalescent COVID-19 samples took place in the United States, Italy and Spain. T cells, B-cell-depleted T cells, or PBMCs provided the cDNA or gDNA that served as material.

This TCR derives from a man aged 50 to 59 with active COVID-19. The sample taken for sequencing was peripheral blood.

CDR3 sequence: CASSLWSPSQGANEKLFF. As DNA, the CDR3 is TGTGCCAGCAGTTTATGGAGCCCCTCTCAGGGGGCTAATGAAAAACTGTTTTTT. V and J are TRBV28 and TRBJ1-4; 7 bases are shared with TRBD1. Germline loops: CDR1 MDHEN, CDR2 SYDVKM. The CDR3 totals 18 residues. J lost 3 bases, V lost 0 bases, and 10 bases had no gene match.